These 3 T cell receptor beta chains came from one sample sequenced in a study of T cell clonality in common variable immunodeficiency. Notes on the study in general: Fewer deletions and N-nucleotide insertions were reportedly seen in common variable immunodeficiency TCR beta sequences.

TCRdb's table, derived via immunoSEQ multiplex PCR, lists solely in-frame clones and lacks some. The sample presents approximately 28,000 clones, none singletons. These TCRs are of unknown antigen specificity. The source material was peripheral blood mononuclear cells. These receptors originate from a human donor with common variable immunodeficiency.

This clone was seen many times. The CDR3 goes on 3 residues after the read ends, and that part is filled in from the germline J gene. The chain is built from TRBV30 and TRBJ2-5; D unresolved. Trimming left V 5 bases short and J 2 bases short, with 3 bases between. The CDR3 is 10 residues long. Per germline, CDR1 GTSNPN and CDR2 SVGIG (reference sequence). CDR3 DNA (partial): TGTGCCTGGGTACAAGAGACC. Translated, it gives CAWVQET. The full CDR3 sequence reads CAWVQETQYF.

This clone was seen many times. The CDR3 end lies 3 residues beyond the end of the read and is filled in from the germline J gene. This chain connects TRBV4-2 to TRBJ2-1, with 11 bases lining up with TRBD2. Unmatched junction bases numbered 5, after V lost 0 bases and J lost 4 bases. The CDR3 totals 17 residues. CDR1 LGHNA and CDR2 YNFKEQ come from the germline V gene. CDR3 DNA, as far as it was read: TGTGCCAGCAGCCAAGATACTAGCGGGAGCGGGTACAATGAG. Its translation: CASSQDTSGSGYNE. The entire CDR3 is CASSQDTSGSGYNEQFF.

In this sample, this clone turned up many times. The read terminates 3 residues before the CDR3 end, so the remaining end is supplied by the germline J gene. This sequence joins TRBV19 and TRBJ2-5; the D gene is possibly TRBD1 (5 bases). Germline V CDR1 and CDR2: LNHDA, SQIVND (reference sequence). V was trimmed by 5 bases and J by 5 bases, leaving 9 bases between them. The CDR3 sequence is 12 residues long. CDR3 region: CASSQGRETQYF. The CDR3 bases that were read are TGTGCCAGTAGTCAGGGTCGGGAGACC.